The TCR beta chain described here comes from a study of early T cells in non-severe SARS-CoV-2 infection. This clonotype qualifies as medium-sized. Individual cDNA molecules received unique molecular identifiers. Using its own MiXCR run on the 5' RACE reads, TCRdb lists one record per CDR3 protein. The table lists around 70,000 distinct CDR3 sequences, roughly 9% of them singletons, with more than 2.5% in the top ten. Sequencing was carried out using whole blood. The origin of this receptor is an adult who was a healthcare worker with PCR-confirmed SARS-CoV-2 infection or an uninfected control (not recorded which).

CDR3 nucleotides: TGTGCCAGCAGCTCAGGGAGGGTGAATGGCTACACCTTC. It specifies CASSSGRVNGYTF. The V and J genes are TRBV11-2 and TRBJ1-2, with D possibly matching TRBD1 (5 bases). The CDR3 contains 13 residues. The V gene's germline CDR1 is SGHAT and CDR2 FQNNGV. Trimming pared 4 bases from V and 6 bases from J, leaving 12 bases between.